This entry describes one T cell receptor beta chain. Original handling: Nucleated cell number was recorded as an estimate derived from reference gene primer amplification. Clones were sequenced by immunoSEQ multiplex PCR, and TCRdb holds only the in-frame ones, with some missing. V and J calls and clone size follow that table, whereas D and trimming were derived from the DNA. The table records fewer than 500,000 clones, 75% to 90% of them present only once. Between the trimmed V and J ends, which lost 6 bases and 8 bases, there was a span of 13 bases. Germline V CDR1 and CDR2: SGHVS, FQNEAQ. The CDR3 extends over 13 amino acids. The data were obtained in a study of blood T cell repertoires in COVID-19. Study summary: The origin of the acute and convalescent COVID-19 samples was the United States, Italy and Spain.

The sequence was collected from a man under 40 who had recovered from COVID-19. The rearrangement joins TRBV7-8 to TRBJ1-4, with a tentative D call TRBD1 (5 bases). What was sequenced was PBMCs or T cells enriched from blood (not recorded which). The CDR3 DNA sequence: TGTGCCAGCAGGAAGGACACCGGAGAAAAACTGTTTTTT. As protein: CASRKDTGEKLFF.